This entry lists 2 T cell receptor beta chains sequenced from one sample in a study of shared clonotypes between healthy human individuals (dated by TCRdb to about 2020). The method was the immunoSEQ multiplex PCR assay. What TCRdb holds here is the immuneACCESS table cut down to in-frame rearrangements. Part of the clones is not present; checked against another copy, under half of the missing clones reflect an unresolved V gene, and the others are unexplained. The sample table shows about 680,000 clones, and roughly 73% are seen once. The ten largest clones add up to roughly 2% of the sample. Sequencing was carried out using memory CD4+ T cells sorted from blood. The cell subset or site label on this specimen signifies: CD45RA-negative fraction. The source is a woman in her 30s in good health.

This clone was seen a few times. Other DNA sequences in this specimen translate into the identical CDR3. This chain links TRBV7-8 with TRBJ2-7; 10 bases are shared with TRBD2. Germline V lookup: CDR1 SGHVS, CDR2 FQNEAQ. The CDR3 has 15 residues. V shed 1 base, J shed 7 bases, and the junction held 7 bases outside the gene matches. This chain's CDR3 is CASSLVALAGVEQYF. For the CDR3, the DNA is TGTGCCAGCAGCTTAGTAGCCCTAGCGGGAGTGGAGCAGTACTTC.

The gene calls are TRBV6-6 and TRBJ2-7; D unclear. This CDR3 has 13 amino acids. V lost 6 bases, J lost 6 bases, and 15 bases lay in between. The germline V gene encodes CDR1 MNHNY and CDR2 SVGAGI (reference sequence). CDR3 in amino acids: CASRGELTLEQYF. CDR3 nucleotide sequence: TGTGCCAGCAGGGGTGAGTTGACTCTCGAGCAGTACTTC.